This T cell receptor beta chain was documented in a study of cytomegalovirus exposure and HLA in healthy donors. Study-level points and caveats: It was reported in a later analysis that an Asian-associated ancestry cluster showed fewer N-insertions than the approximately 670-donor mean. Most TCR beta V segments were productive about 90% or about 30% of the time in an earlier analysis.

The CDR3 extends over 16 amino acids. The germline V gene encodes CDR1 MNHEY and CDR2 SVGAGI. V was shortened by 2 bases and J by 0 bases, with 11 bases between the two germline ends. Healthy bone marrow donors supplied every sample. The PCR used 60 Vbeta and 13 Jbeta primers. Sequencing was performed with immunoSEQ multiplex PCR; in TCRdb, only in-frame clones are kept and a portion is missing. The repertoire holds 100,000 or so clones, with 70% to 90% as singletons. Note on this clone: Its antigen is undetermined.

The genes are TRBV6-5 and TRBJ1-5; D remains ambiguous. The TCR comes from a man aged 18-30 years in good health and CMV-seronegative. Sequenced material: PBMCs. The CDR3 sequence: CASSYGPLHSNQPQHF. CDR3 DNA: TGTGCCAGCAGTTACGGTCCATTACATAGCAATCAGCCCCAGCATTTT.